This section outlines one T cell receptor (beta chain) sequence together with its context. These data belong to a study of radiation and T cells in renal cell carcinoma. The assay was immunoSEQ multiplex PCR, and TCRdb's table has in-frame clones only and misses some. The sample yields about 150,000 clones, 80% to 90% seen once. This CDR3 comprises 17 residues. Stated time point: blood 4 weeks post-SBRT, at nephrectomy. Treatment specified: 15 Gy SBRT to primary tumor, nephrectomy 4 weeks later. Nephrectomy followed 15 Gy stereotactic body radiation by 4 weeks. The V call is TRBV21-1, the J call TRBJ1-6. TRBV21-1 is assigned pseudogene status. This specimen consisted of blood, obtained from a patient whose treatment included radiotherapy and nephrectomy. The sequence came from a woman between 45 and 60 years old with renal cell carcinoma. The CDR3 nucleotides are TGTGCCAGCCGCACAAAACCGGGGACTTCATATAATTCACCCCTCCACTTT. It translates to CASRTKPGTSYNSPLHF.